The next 25 T cell receptor beta chains were all read from a single sample in a study of neurological immune-mediated disorders. TCRdb reprocessed the 5' RACE reads via MiXCR and lists one record per CDR3 protein. The table records around 94,000 distinct CDR3 sequences, around 3.4% of them present only once. Source material: PBMCs. These receptor sequences come from a woman between 18 and 29 years old with multiple sclerosis.

This clonotype showed up many times. The rearrangement links TRBV5-1 to TRBJ1-1; no firm D call. Germline V lookup: CDR1 SGHRS, CDR2 YFSETQ. Trimming took 4 bases from V and 1 from J, leaving 5 bases between them. CDR3 length: 12 residues. The CDR3 DNA sequence: TGCGCCAGCAGCGTGGGGAACACTGAAGCTTTCTTT. Translation: CASSVGNTEAFF.

The chain has TRBV7-6 and TRBJ1-6, with 12 bases identical to TRBD1. The germline V gene encodes CDR1 SGHVS and CDR2 FNYEAQ. V was pared by 1 base and J by 9 bases, with 4 bases of the junction left unmatched. The CDR3 runs to 16 residues. This CDR3 is CASSLEGQGASSPLHF. The CDR3, as DNA: TGTGCCAGCAGCTTAGAGGGACAGGGGGCGAGTTCACCCCTCCACTTT.

In this sample, this clonotype turned up many times. The chain links TRBV7-2 to TRBJ2-1; no reliable D call. The CDR3 sequence is 12 residues long. V lost 5 bases and J 3 bases, leaving 5 bases between the germline ends. Germline V gene sequence: CDR1 SGHTA, CDR2 FQGNSA. The CDR3 region is CASSGFYNEQFF. The CDR3 DNA follows: TGTGCCAGCAGCGGCTTCTACAATGAGCAGTTCTTC.

This clonotype was counted ten times or more. The chain has TRBV20-1 and TRBJ2-5; 9 bases are shared with TRBD2. This CDR3 has 14 residues. Trimming at V came to 3 bases and at J to 5 bases, leaving 7 bases not matched to a gene. CDR1 and CDR2 from the germline V gene are DFQATT and SNEGSKA (reference sequence). The CDR3 coding sequence is TGCAGTGCTAGGGTAGCGGGAGAGGTGGAGACCCAGTACTTC. Translation: CSARVAGEVETQYF.

This clonotype has ten or more counts. V usage is TRBV20-1 and J usage is TRBJ2-3; 10 nucleotides agree with TRBD1. The CDR3 is made up of 15 amino acids. J was trimmed by 3 bases and V by 0 bases; bases with no gene match: 3. Germline CDR1 reads DFQATT; CDR2 reads SNEGSKA (reference sequence). The CDR3 here is CSAREWDRGTDTQYF. The CDR3 DNA sequence: TGCAGTGCTAGAGAGTGGGACAGGGGAACAGATACGCAGTATTTT.

V and J are TRBV29-1 and TRBJ2-5, with TRBD2 matching 8 bases. The CDR3 is 13 amino acids. J gave up 5 bases and V 4 bases, and 6 bases lay outside the gene matches. In germline, CDR1 is SQVTM, CDR2 ANQGSEA. The CDR3 here is CSVATSGLETQYF. CDR3 in DNA: TGCAGCGTTGCTACTAGCGGTCTGGAGACCCAGTACTTC.

This clonotype was recorded at least ten times. The J gene is TRBJ1-4, the V gene TRBV28; 10 bases agree with TRBD1. V lost 7 bases and J lost 0; bases outside the gene matches: 11. The CDR3 has 18 amino acids. Germline V CDR1 and CDR2: MDHEN, SYDVKM. CDR3 loop: CASTFPRDRGTTNEKLFF. CDR3 bases: TGTGCCAGCACCTTCCCCCGGGACAGGGGAACAACTAATGAAAAACTGTTTTTT.

This clonotype has at least ten counts. V is TRBV12-5 and J is TRBJ1-2, with D possibly TRBD1 on 6 matching bases. Germline V gene lookup returns CDR1 LGHNT and CDR2 FRNRAP. CDR3 length: 15 amino acids. V shed 3 bases and J shed 6 bases, with 17 bases lying between them. CDR3 in amino acids: CASGFIQGVADGYTF. The DNA for the CDR3 is TGTGCTAGTGGTTTTATACAGGGAGTAGCGGATGGCTACACCTTC.

Ten or more counts support this clonotype. Written as DNA, the CDR3 is TGCGCCAGCAGCCAAGATATCGACAGGCAAGCTTTCTTT. Translated, it gives CASSQDIDRQAFF. The chain uses TRBV4-1 and TRBJ1-1; the D gene is possibly TRBD1 (6 bases). CDR1 and CDR2 from the germline V gene are MGHRA and YSYEKL. This CDR3 has 13 amino acids. Trimming removed 0 bases at V and 9 bases at J, with 11 bases between.

This clonotype was counted at least ten times. The gene calls are TRBV20-1 and TRBJ1-5; 7 bases align to TRBD1. This CDR3 contains 15 residues. The germline V gene has CDR1 DFQATT and CDR2 SNEGSKA (reference sequence). The CDR3, as DNA: TGCAGCGCGCTAGGGGGCGGGAGTTTCAATCAGCCCCAGCATTTT. This sequence encodes CSALGGGSFNQPQHF.

This clonotype has at least ten counts. The genes are TRBV7-8 and TRBJ1-1, with D possibly TRBD1 on 5 matching bases. Trimming took 2 bases from V and 4 from J, leaving 14 bases between them. Germline V lookup: CDR1 SGHVS, CDR2 FQNEAQ. This CDR3 has 15 amino acids. The chain's CDR3 is CASSLFGGVGTEAFF. The CDR3 DNA is TGTGCCAGCAGCTTATTTGGGGGGGTGGGCACTGAAGCTTTCTTT. Drawing the rest from reference TRBV7-8 and TRBJ1-1, the complete variable domain is GAGVSQSPRYKVAKRGQDVALRCDPISGHVSLFWYQQALGQGPEFLTYFQNEAQLDKSGLPSDRFFAERPEGSVSTLKIQRTQQEDSAVYLCASSLFGGVGTEAFFGQGTRLTVV.

The sample holds many counts of this clonotype. The V gene is TRBV5-1, the J gene TRBJ1-2; D uncertain. Between the trimmed V and J ends, which lost 0 bases and 4 bases, there was a span of 13 bases. The germline CDR1 and CDR2 sequences are SGHRS and YFSETQ. This CDR3 is built from 15 residues. The CDR3: CASSLDSERVYGYTF. DNA for the CDR3: TGCGCCAGCAGCTTGGATTCTGAGCGGGTCTATGGCTACACCTTC.

The table lists this clonotype with many counts. The chain is built from TRBV12-3 or TRBV12-4 and TRBJ2-1; D might be TRBD2 (5 bases). V was trimmed by 3 bases and J by 5 bases, leaving 17 bases between them. The CDR3 contains 16 residues. DNA of the CDR3: TGTGCCAGCAGTTTTGGGAAAGGAGCGGCTCACAATGAGCAGTTCTTC. This codes for CASSFGKGAAHNEQFF.

This clonotype has ten or more counts. The chain is built from TRBV2 and TRBJ2-7; D remains ambiguous. This CDR3 comprises 13 residues. V was cut by 3 bases and J by 3 bases, with 9 bases left in between. Per germline, CDR1 SNHLY and CDR2 FYNNEI. The CDR3 spells CASSENGYYEQYF. CDR3 nucleotides: TGTGCCAGCAGTGAGAACGGGTACTACGAGCAGTACTTC.

Only a few counts were recorded for this clonotype. This clone may be a read error of a much larger clone one base away. The chain carries TRBV20-1 and TRBJ2-7; 7 nucleotides agree with TRBD2. CDR1 and CDR2 (germline): DFQATT, SNEGSKA (reference sequence). The CDR3 contains 12 residues. With V trimmed by 7 bases and J by 6 bases, 9 bases remained unmatched. This CDR3 is CSEGRGRIEQYF. The CDR3 DNA reads as TGCAGTGAAGGGAGGGGCCGGATCGAGCAGTACTTC.

This chain links TRBV7-2 with TRBJ1-6; 7 bases map to TRBD1. Germline-derived CDR1 and CDR2 are SGHTA and FQGNSA. The CDR3 has 18 residues. The junction had 20 bases not matched to a gene; V was cut back by 2 bases and J by 13 bases. CDR3 amino acids: CASSLRGRGGQLIRPLHF. CDR3 bases: TGTGCCAGCAGCTTAAGGGGGCGAGGGGGACAGTTAATTCGGCCCCTCCACTTT.

This clonotype was observed many times. The chain employs TRBV15 and TRBJ1-2; D perhaps matches TRBD1 (6 bases). Germline V gene data show CDR1 as LNHNV and CDR2 as YYDKDF (reference sequence). This CDR3 is built from 15 residues. Trimming pared 0 bases from V and 4 bases from J, leaving 12 bases between. The CDR3 coding sequence is TGTGCCACCAGCAGAGATTCGACAGGCAGCTATGGCTACACCTTC. This gives the protein CATSRDSTGSYGYTF.

This clonotype was seen many times. The rearrangement links TRBV5-1 to TRBJ1-5, with 8 nucleotides matching TRBD1. J lost 5 bases, V lost 4 bases, and 8 bases had no gene match. CDR3 size: 15 residues. Germline CDR1 and CDR2: SGHRS and YFSETQ. Here the CDR3 DNA reads TGCGCCAGCAGCCCGGAGACAGGGGTAGATCAGCCCCAGCATTTT. Amino acid sequence: CASSPETGVDQPQHF.

With respect to this clonotype: Given a much more abundant clone one base away, this may be a read error. In nucleotides, the CDR3 is TGTGCCAGCAGGAGAAAGGGCGATGAAAAACTGTTTTTT. It encodes CASRRKGDEKLFF. The chain couples TRBV12-3 or TRBV12-4 to TRBJ1-4; D not resolved. V dropped 6 bases and J dropped 6 bases, with 11 bases sitting between them. This CDR3 has 13 residues.

In this sample, this clonotype turned up many times. The chain couples TRBV4-2 to TRBJ2-3, with unresolved D. Germline assignment: CDR1 LGHNA and CDR2 YNFKEQ. The V end lost 0 bases, the J end lost 6 bases, and 7 bases lay between the germline ends. This CDR3 contains 13 residues. The chain's CDR3 is CASSQDNMDTQYF. The DNA of the CDR3 is TGTGCCAGCAGCCAAGACAACATGGATACGCAGTATTTT.

This clonotype was counted at least ten times. This chain joins TRBV7-9 and TRBJ2-7; no clear D gene. This CDR3 comprises 14 residues. Looked up from germline, CDR1 is SEHNR and CDR2 is FQNEAQ (reference sequence). Trimming stripped 7 bases from V and 3 bases from J, with 16 bases between. The CDR3 loop is CASTPPGTIYEQYF. CDR3 DNA sequence: TGTGCCAGCACCCCCCCGGGCACTATCTACGAGCAGTACTTC.

Many counts were recorded for this clonotype. This chain joins TRBV7-2 and TRBJ2-3, with D unresolved. V was cut by 1 base and J by 0 bases, with 5 bases left in between. The CDR3 covers 14 residues. Germline V CDR1 and CDR2: SGHTA, FQGNSA. The CDR3 nucleotides read TGTGCCAGCAGCTTAGTGGGGAGCACAGATACGCAGTATTTT. Protein product: CASSLVGSTDTQYF. The full variable domain, rest sourced from reference TRBV7-2 and TRBJ2-3, is GAGVSQSPSNKVTEKGKDVELRCDPISGHTALYWYRQSLGQGLEFLIYFQGNSAPDKSGLPSDRFSAERTGGSVSTLTIQRTQQEDSAVYLCASSLVGSTDTQYFGPGTRLTVL.

This clonotype was found many times. J is TRBJ1-5 and V is TRBV5-1; TRBD1 aligns across 12 bases. CDR3 size: 17 residues. The germline gives CDR1 SGHRS, CDR2 YFSETQ. V trimming: 4 bases; J trimming: 6 bases; junction bases outside the gene matches: 11. The CDR3 spells CASSPGTGGPGSQPQHF. In nucleotides, the CDR3 is TGCGCCAGCAGCCCCGGGACAGGGGGCCCGGGGAGTCAGCCCCAGCATTTT.

This clonotype was observed at least ten times. This chain connects TRBV5-1 to TRBJ2-7; 12 nucleotides agree with TRBD1. This CDR3 region has 15 residues. V was pared by 4 bases and J by 7 bases, with 9 bases of the junction left unmatched. CDR1 and CDR2 from the germline V gene are SGHRS and YFSETQ. This CDR3 reads CASSISGQGAREQYF. CDR3 sequence (DNA): TGCGCCAGCAGCATATCGGGACAGGGGGCAAGGGAGCAGTACTTC. The full variable domain, completed using reference TRBV5-1 and TRBJ2-7, is KAGVTQTPRYLIKTRGQQVTLSCSPISGHRSVSWYQQTPGQGLQFLFEYFSETQRNKGNFPGRFSGRQFSNSRSEMNVSTLELGDSALYLCASSISGQGAREQYFGPGTRLTVT.

This clonotype was found many times. The V call is TRBV3-1, the J call TRBJ1-1; D gene uncertain. The germline CDR1 and CDR2 sequences are LGHDT and YNNKEL (reference sequence). Trimming removed 6 bases from V and 4 bases from J, with 18 bases in between. CDR3 size: 15 residues. CDR3: CASRRDPTDRTEAFF. The DNA of the CDR3 is TGTGCCAGCAGGCGGGATCCGACGGACCGCACTGAAGCTTTCTTT.